Shown below are 24 T cell receptor beta chains from a single sample sequenced in a study of cytomegalovirus exposure and HLA in healthy donors. Clones were read by immunoSEQ multiplex PCR, and TCRdb kept only the in-frame ones, dropping some. The sample holds about 160,000 clones, less than 90% seen once. The specimen sequenced was PBMCs. The origin of the receptors is a woman in her 30s in good health and CMV-seronegative.

This clone was detected only once. V usage is TRBV4-3 and J usage is TRBJ2-7, with D hard to call. Trimming removed 2 bases from V and 3 bases from J, with 8 bases in between. The V gene's germline CDR1 is LGHNA and CDR2 YSLEER. This CDR3 is built from 13 residues. CDR3 region: CASSQLGYYEQYF. In DNA, the CDR3 is TGCGCCAGCAGCCAACTGGGTTACTACGAGCAGTACTTC.

The sample holds one count of this clone. The chain combines TRBV9 with TRBJ1-1; D call uncertain. The CDR3 totals 17 residues. CDR1 and CDR2 from the germline V gene are SGDLS and YYNGEE. V lost 0 bases, J lost 0 bases, and 15 bases lay in between. This CDR3 reads CASSVGLGNAVNTEAFF. The CDR3 region has the DNA TGTGCCAGCAGCGTAGGGTTGGGAAATGCCGTGAACACTGAAGCTTTCTTT.

V gene TRBV27 combines with J gene TRBJ2-7; possible D gene TRBD1, 6 bases. Trimming left V 0 bases short and J 5 bases short, with 14 bases between. The CDR3 totals 15 residues. Looked up from germline, CDR1 is MNHEY and CDR2 is SMNVEV (reference sequence). CDR3 nucleotide sequence: TGTGCCAGCAGTTTATCGCGCAGGGGTCGAGACGAGCAGTACTTC. It yields the protein CASSLSRRGRDEQYF.

The chain employs TRBV14 and TRBJ1-2; no definite D call. CDR1 is SGHDN and CDR2 is FVKESK in the germline V gene. The CDR3 is 14 amino acids. Trimming removed 0 bases from V and 4 bases from J, with 9 bases in between. CDR3 sequence reads: CASSQDLLGYGYTF. DNA for the CDR3: TGTGCCAGCAGCCAAGATCTATTGGGCTATGGCTACACCTTC.

V usage is TRBV2 and J usage is TRBJ1-2; the D gene is possibly TRBD1 (5 bases). The V and J ends lost 7 bases and 8 bases respectively, with 17 bases between them. Germline V gene lookup returns CDR1 SNHLY and CDR2 FYNNEI. The CDR3 is 13 residues long. CDR3 nucleotide sequence: TGTGCCAGCAATGGGGACGGGCTTGGGGGCTACACCTTC. Its translation is CASNGDGLGGYTF.

The chain carries TRBV5-1 and TRBJ1-3, with 9 bases fitting TRBD1. Trimming at V came to 4 bases and at J to 4 bases, leaving 6 bases not matched to a gene. Germline-derived CDR1 and CDR2 are SGHRS and YFSETQ. The CDR3 is made up of 15 amino acids. This CDR3 is CASSLQGAEGNTIYF. The CDR3 region has the DNA TGCGCCAGCAGCCTACAGGGGGCTGAGGGAAACACCATATATTTT.

The chain couples TRBV4-3 to TRBJ2-1; D gene ambiguous. V lost 0 bases and J lost 6, with 6 bases in between. The length of the CDR3 is 13 residues. Germline V gene data show CDR1 as LGHNA and CDR2 as YSLEER. CDR3 DNA: TGCGCCAGCAGCCAAGAGCGACTCAATGAGCAGTTCTTC. Its protein is CASSQERLNEQFF.

This chain uses TRBV7-3 with TRBJ1-1, with TRBD1 matching 9 bases. Germline values: CDR1 SGHTA, CDR2 FQGTGA. The ends lost 4 bases at V and 5 bases at J; junction bases unmatched: 11. CDR3 length equals 16 residues. The CDR3 DNA sequence: TGTGCCAGCAGCTCAAGACCGGGACAGGGAAGGACTGAAGCTTTCTTT. It specifies CASSSRPGQGRTEAFF. The full variable domain, rest sourced from reference TRBV7-3 and TRBJ1-1, is GAGVSQTPSNKVTEKGKYVELRCDPISGHTALYWYRQSLGQGPEFLIYFQGTGAADDSGLPNDRFFAVRPEGSVSTLKIQRTERGDSAVYLCASSSRPGQGRTEAFFGQGTRLTVV.

CDR3 coding DNA: TGTGCCAGCAGCGCCTCGGAGACCCAGTACTTC. This translates into CASSASETQYF. The genes are TRBV5-8 and TRBJ2-5, with D unclear. The CDR3 runs to 11 residues. V gave up 4 bases and J gave up 5 bases, with 6 bases separating them. The germline V gene encodes CDR1 SGHTS and CDR2 YDEGEE.

The chain recombines TRBV5-4 with TRBJ2-5; perhaps TRBD2 as D (6 bases). The CDR3 length is 15 residues. Germline V gene data show CDR1 as SGHNT and CDR2 as YYREEE (reference sequence). V was trimmed by 2 bases and J by 5 bases, leaving 16 bases between them. The CDR3 DNA sequence: TGTGCCAGCAGCTTTTCCAGCGGGTGGGGTGAGACCCAGTACTTC. It yields the protein CASSFSSGWGETQYF. Drawing the rest from reference TRBV5-4 and TRBJ2-5, the complete variable domain is ETGVTQSPTHLIKTRGQQVTLRCSSQSGHNTVSWYQQALGQGPQFIFQYYREEENGRGNFPPRFSGLQFPNYSSELNVNALELDDSALYLCASSFSSGWGETQYFGPGTRLLVL.

This rearrangement joins TRBV4-3 to TRBJ2-1; D perhaps matches TRBD2 (5 bases). Between the trimmed V and J ends, which lost 4 bases and 6 bases, there was a span of 13 bases. This CDR3 contains 14 residues. Per the germline V gene, CDR1 is LGHNA and CDR2 is YSLEER. The CDR3 is CASSLGSFLNEQFF. In DNA, the CDR3 is TGCGCCAGCAGCCTGGGGAGTTTTCTCAATGAGCAGTTCTTC.

This clone was seen a few times. This chain uses TRBV7-9 with TRBJ1-5; 8 nucleotides align to TRBD1. This CDR3 has 18 residues. V lost 0 bases and J lost 5; bases outside the gene matches: 12. The germline V gene has CDR1 SEHNR and CDR2 FQNEAQ (reference sequence). The CDR3 loop is CASSLAKLGQGADQPQHF. As DNA, the CDR3 is TGTGCCAGCAGCTTAGCGAAGTTGGGGCAGGGGGCAGATCAGCCCCAGCATTTT.

The chain couples TRBV27 to TRBJ1-5; D gene ambiguous. Germline V CDR1 and CDR2: MNHEY, SMNVEV (reference sequence). This CDR3 has 14 residues. The germline V and J ends were trimmed by 5 bases and 5 bases, with 13 bases remaining between them. Here the CDR3 reads CASSPADGYQPQHF. In DNA form, the CDR3 reads TGTGCCAGCAGTCCAGCGGACGGGTATCAGCCCCAGCATTTT.

V is TRBV5-6 and J is TRBJ1-5; no firm D call. Germline V gives CDR1 SGHDT, CDR2 YYEEEE. The V and J ends lost 3 bases and 3 bases respectively, with 4 bases between them. This CDR3 has 12 residues. The CDR3 loop reads CASSYVNQPQHF. Here the CDR3 DNA reads TGTGCCAGCAGCTATGTCAATCAGCCCCAGCATTTT.

The chain links TRBV4-1 to TRBJ2-2; weak D call: TRBD2 (5 bases). CDR1 is MGHRA and CDR2 is YSYEKL in the germline V gene. V lost 0 bases and J lost 5, with 10 bases in between. The CDR3 is 15 amino acids. The CDR3 DNA sequence: TGCGCCAGCAGCCAAGAACCGGGGTGGACCGGGGAGCTGTTTTTT. It specifies CASSQEPGWTGELFF.

This chain links TRBV7-2 with TRBJ2-7, with D unclear. The germline gives CDR1 SGHTA, CDR2 FQGNSA. Trimming left V 4 bases short and J 6 bases short, with 13 bases between. The length of the CDR3 is 13 residues. CDR3: CASSSPGSFEQYF. The CDR3, as DNA: TGTGCCAGCAGCTCCCCCGGTAGTTTCGAGCAGTACTTC.

This clone was counted once. The chain employs TRBV28 and TRBJ2-4; D is undetermined. Germline CDR1 MDHEN, CDR2 SYDVKM. The CDR3 loop spans 11 amino acids. V was clipped by 3 bases and J by 5 bases, with 2 bases between them. CDR3 bases: TGTGCCAGCAGTTTTCAAAACATTCAGTACTTC. Translated, it gives CASSFQNIQYF.

The J gene is TRBJ1-1, the V gene TRBV6-1; possible D gene TRBD1, 6 bases. The germline V and J ends were trimmed by 6 bases and 5 bases, with 13 bases remaining between them. CDR1 MNHNS and CDR2 SASEGT come from the germline V gene. CDR3 size: 13 residues. CDR3 residues: CASRPTGQTEAFF. The CDR3 DNA reads as TGTGCCAGCAGGCCGACAGGACAAACTGAAGCTTTCTTT.

This clone turned up a few times. CDR3 loop: CASARTSGYNEQFF. The CDR3 DNA reads TGTGCCAGCGCGCGGACTAGCGGATACAATGAGCAGTTCTTC. V gene TRBV2 combines with J gene TRBJ2-1, with 10 bases aligning to TRBD2. This CDR3 has 14 amino acids. The J segment lost 4 bases and the V segment lost 8 bases, leaving 5 bases of the junction unmatched. CDR1 is SNHLY and CDR2 is FYNNEI in the germline V gene.

The chain combines TRBV30 with TRBJ1-1, with unresolved D. Germline-derived CDR1 and CDR2 are GTSNPN and SVGIG (reference sequence). The CDR3 sequence is 12 residues long. V was shortened by 3 bases and J by 5 bases, with 10 bases between the two germline ends. The CDR3 DNA follows: TGTGCCTGGAGCCCGGGGTGGACTGAAGCTTTCTTT. Its translation is CAWSPGWTEAFF.

The genes are TRBV20-1 and TRBJ2-1; D is perhaps TRBD2 (5 bases). This CDR3 is 11 amino acids long. CDR1 is DFQATT, CDR2 SNEGSKA, per germline (reference sequence). The V and J ends lost 2 bases and 9 bases respectively, with 8 bases between them. The CDR3, as DNA: TGCAGTGCTAGACTAGCCGTTGAGCAGTTCTTC. This translates into CSARLAVEQFF.

The genes are TRBV4-2 and TRBJ1-1; maybe TRBD1 (5 bases). Germline CDR1 is LGHNA and CDR2 is YNFKEQ. This CDR3 has 14 residues. Trimming took off 1 base at V and 3 bases at J, with 9 bases between the two ends. The CDR3 loop reads CASSQGGVDTEAFF. CDR3 coding DNA: TGTGCCAGCAGCCAAGGGGGGGTAGACACTGAAGCTTTCTTT.

The chain is built from TRBV4-3 and TRBJ1-2; the D gene is possibly TRBD1 (5 bases). V lost 4 bases and J 3 bases, leaving 12 bases between the germline ends. There are 14 residues in the CDR3. Germline lookup yields CDR1 LGHNA and CDR2 YSLEER. The CDR3 nucleotides read TGCGCCAGCAGCCCCTGGGGGGAAGACTATGGCTACACCTTC. Protein sequence: CASSPWGEDYGYTF.

This sequence joins TRBV30 and TRBJ1-1; D is uncertain. Trimming took off 0 bases at V and 4 bases at J, with 9 bases between the two ends. CDR1 and CDR2 (germline): GTSNPN, SVGIG (reference sequence). This CDR3 contains 13 residues. The CDR3 region has the DNA TGTGCCTGGAGTGTTCAGCCCACCACTGAAGCTTTCTTT. This sequence encodes CAWSVQPTTEAFF.